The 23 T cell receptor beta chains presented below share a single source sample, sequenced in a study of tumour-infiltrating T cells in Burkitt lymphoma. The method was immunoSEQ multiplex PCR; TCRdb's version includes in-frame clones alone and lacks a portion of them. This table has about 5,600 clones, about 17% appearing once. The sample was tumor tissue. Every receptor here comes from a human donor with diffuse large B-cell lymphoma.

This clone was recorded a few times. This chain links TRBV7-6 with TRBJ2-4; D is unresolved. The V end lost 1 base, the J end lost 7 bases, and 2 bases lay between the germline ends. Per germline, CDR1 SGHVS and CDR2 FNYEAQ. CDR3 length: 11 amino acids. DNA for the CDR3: TGTGCCAGCAGCTTAGGGAACATTCAGTACTTC. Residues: CASSLGNIQYF.

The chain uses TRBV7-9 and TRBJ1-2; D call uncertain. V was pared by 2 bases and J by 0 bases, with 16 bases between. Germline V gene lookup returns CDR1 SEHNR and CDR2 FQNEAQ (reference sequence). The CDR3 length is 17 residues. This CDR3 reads CASSLKAGWAANYGYTF. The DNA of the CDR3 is TGTGCCAGCAGCTTAAAAGCTGGGTGGGCAGCTAACTATGGCTACACCTTC.

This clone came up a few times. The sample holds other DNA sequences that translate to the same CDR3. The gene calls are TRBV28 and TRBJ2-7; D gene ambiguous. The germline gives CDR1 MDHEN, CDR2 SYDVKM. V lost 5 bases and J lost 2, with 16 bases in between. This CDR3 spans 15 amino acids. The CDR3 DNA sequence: TGTGCCAGCAGTCCCAATCGTGAGGACCCCTACGAGCAGTACTTC. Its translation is CASSPNREDPYEQYF.

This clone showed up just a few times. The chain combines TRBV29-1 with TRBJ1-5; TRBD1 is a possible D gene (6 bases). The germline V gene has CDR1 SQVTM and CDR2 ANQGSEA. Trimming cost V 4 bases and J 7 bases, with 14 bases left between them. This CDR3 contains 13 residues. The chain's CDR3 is CSVGGGAGQPQHF. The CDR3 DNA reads TGCAGCGTTGGTGGGGGGGCGGGGCAGCCCCAGCATTTT.

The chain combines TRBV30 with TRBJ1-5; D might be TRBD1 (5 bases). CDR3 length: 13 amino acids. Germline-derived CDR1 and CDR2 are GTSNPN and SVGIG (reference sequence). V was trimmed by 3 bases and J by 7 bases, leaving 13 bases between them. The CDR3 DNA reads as TGTGCCTGGAGCGTTCAGGGACTCCAGCCCCAGCATTTT. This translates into CAWSVQGLQPQHF.

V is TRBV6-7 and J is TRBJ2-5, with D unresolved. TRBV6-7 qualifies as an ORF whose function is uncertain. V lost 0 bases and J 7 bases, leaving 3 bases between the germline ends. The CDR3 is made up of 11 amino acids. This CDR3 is CASSYSATQYF. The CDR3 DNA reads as TGTGCCAGCAGTTACTCCGCGACCCAGTACTTC.

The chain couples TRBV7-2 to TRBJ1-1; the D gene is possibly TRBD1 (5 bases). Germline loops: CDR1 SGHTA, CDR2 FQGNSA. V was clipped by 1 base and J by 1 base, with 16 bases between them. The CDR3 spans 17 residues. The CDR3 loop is CASSLEGRVVSNTEAFF. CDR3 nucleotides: TGTGCCAGCAGCTTAGAGGGGCGAGTGGTTTCGAACACTGAAGCTTTCTTT.

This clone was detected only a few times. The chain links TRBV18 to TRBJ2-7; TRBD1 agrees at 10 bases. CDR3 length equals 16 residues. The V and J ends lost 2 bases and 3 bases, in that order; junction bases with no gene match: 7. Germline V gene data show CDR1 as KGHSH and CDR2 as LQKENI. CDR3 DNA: TGTGCCAGCTCACCATCCGGGACAGGGGTTCTCTACGAGCAGTACTTC. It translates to CASSPSGTGVLYEQYF.

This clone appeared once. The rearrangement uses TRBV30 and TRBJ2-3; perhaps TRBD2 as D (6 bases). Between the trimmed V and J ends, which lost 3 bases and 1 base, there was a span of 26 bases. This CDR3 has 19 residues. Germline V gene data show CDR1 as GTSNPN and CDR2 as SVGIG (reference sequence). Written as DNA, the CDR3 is TGTGCCTGGAGAAAGTTCCGGCAGGGACTCGGAAGAGGCACAGATACGCAGTATTTT. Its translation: CAWRKFRQGLGRGTDTQYF. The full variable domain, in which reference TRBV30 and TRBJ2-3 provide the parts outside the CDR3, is SQTIHQWPATLVQPVGSPLSLECTVEGTSNPNLYWYRQAAGRGLQLLFYSVGIGQISSEVPQNLSASRPQDRQFILSSKKLLLSDSGFYLCAWRKFRQGLGRGTDTQYFGPGTRLTVL.

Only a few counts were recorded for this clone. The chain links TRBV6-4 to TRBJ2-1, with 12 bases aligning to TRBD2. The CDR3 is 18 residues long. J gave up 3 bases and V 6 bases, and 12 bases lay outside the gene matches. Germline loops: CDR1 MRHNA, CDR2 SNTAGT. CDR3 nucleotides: TGTGCCAGCAGCGTCGGACTAGCGGGAATTGTGGGCTACAATGAGCAGTTCTTC. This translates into CASSVGLAGIVGYNEQFF.

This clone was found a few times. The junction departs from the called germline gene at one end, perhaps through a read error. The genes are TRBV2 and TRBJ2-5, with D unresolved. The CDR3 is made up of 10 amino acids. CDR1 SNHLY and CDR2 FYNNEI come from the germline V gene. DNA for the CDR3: TGTGCCAGCAGGGAAGAGACCCAGTACTTC. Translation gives CASREETQYF. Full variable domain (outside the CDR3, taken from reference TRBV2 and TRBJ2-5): EPEVTQTPSHQVTQMGQEVILRCVPISNHLYFYWYRQILGQKVEFLVSFYNNEISEKSEIFDDQFSVERPDGSNFTLKIRSTKLEDSAMYFCASREETQYFGPGTRLLVL.

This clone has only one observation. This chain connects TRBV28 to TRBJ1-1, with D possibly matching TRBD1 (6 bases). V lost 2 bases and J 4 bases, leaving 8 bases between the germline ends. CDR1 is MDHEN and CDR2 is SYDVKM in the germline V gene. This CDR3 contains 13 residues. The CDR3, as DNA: TGTGCCAGCAGTTTAAAGGGGGGCACTGAAGCTTTCTTT. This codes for CASSLKGGTEAFF.

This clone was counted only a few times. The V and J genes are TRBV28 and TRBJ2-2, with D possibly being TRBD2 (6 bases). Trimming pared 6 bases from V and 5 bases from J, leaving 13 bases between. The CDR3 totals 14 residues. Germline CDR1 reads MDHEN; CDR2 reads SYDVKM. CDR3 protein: CASRIHGGTGELFF. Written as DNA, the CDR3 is TGTGCCAGCAGGATCCATGGGGGGACCGGGGAGCTGTTTTTT.

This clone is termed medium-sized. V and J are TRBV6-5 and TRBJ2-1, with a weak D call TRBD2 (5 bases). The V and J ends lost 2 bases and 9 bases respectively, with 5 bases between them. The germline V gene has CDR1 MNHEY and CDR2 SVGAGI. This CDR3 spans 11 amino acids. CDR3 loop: CASSYGGEQFF. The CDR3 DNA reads TGTGCCAGCAGTTACGGAGGTGAGCAGTTCTTC.

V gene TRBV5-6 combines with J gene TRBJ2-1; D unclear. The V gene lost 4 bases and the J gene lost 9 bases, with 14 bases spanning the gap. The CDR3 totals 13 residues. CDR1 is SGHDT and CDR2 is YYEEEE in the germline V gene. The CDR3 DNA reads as TGTGCCAGCAGCCCTCCTCGAGGTATTGAGCAGTTCTTC. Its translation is CASSPPRGIEQFF. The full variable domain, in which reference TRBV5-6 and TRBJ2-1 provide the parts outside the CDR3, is DAGVTQSPTHLIKTRGQQVTLRCSPKSGHDTVSWYQQALGQGPQFIFQYYEEEERQRGNFPDRFSGHQFPNYSSELNVNALLLGDSALYLCASSPPRGIEQFFGPGTRLTVL.

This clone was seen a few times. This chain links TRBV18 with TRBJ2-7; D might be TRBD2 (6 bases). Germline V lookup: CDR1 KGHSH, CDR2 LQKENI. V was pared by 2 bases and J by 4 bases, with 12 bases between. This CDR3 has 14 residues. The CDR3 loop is CASSPTGSSYEQYF. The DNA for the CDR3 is TGTGCCAGCTCACCAACCGGGAGTTCTTACGAGCAGTACTTC. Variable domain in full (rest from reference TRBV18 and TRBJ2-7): NAGVMQNPRHLVRRRGQEARLRCSPMKGHSHVYWYRQLPEEGLKFMVYLQKENIIDESGMPKERFSAEFPKEGPSILRIQQVVRGDSAAYFCASSPTGSSYEQYFGPGTRLTVT.

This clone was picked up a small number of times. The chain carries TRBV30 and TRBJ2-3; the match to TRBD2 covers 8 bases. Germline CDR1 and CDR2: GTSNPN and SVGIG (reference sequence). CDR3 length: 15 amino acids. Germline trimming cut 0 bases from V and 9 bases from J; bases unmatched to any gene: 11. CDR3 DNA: TGTGCCTGGAGTGTCGGCGGGAGGCCCGAGAGGACGCAGTATTTT. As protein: CAWSVGGRPERTQYF.

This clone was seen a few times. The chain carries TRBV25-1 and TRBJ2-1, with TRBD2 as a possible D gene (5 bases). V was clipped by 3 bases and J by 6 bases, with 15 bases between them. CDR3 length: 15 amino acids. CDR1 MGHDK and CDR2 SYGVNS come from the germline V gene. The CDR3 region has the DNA TGTGCCAGCAGTGACGGGAAAAGGTACGGCAATGAGCAGTTCTTC. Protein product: CASSDGKRYGNEQFF.

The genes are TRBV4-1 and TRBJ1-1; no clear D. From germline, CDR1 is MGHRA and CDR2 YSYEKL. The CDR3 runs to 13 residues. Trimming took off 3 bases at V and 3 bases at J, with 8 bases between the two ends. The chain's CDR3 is CASSQRDDTEAFF. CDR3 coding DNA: TGCGCCAGCAGCCAGAGGGATGACACTGAAGCTTTCTTT.

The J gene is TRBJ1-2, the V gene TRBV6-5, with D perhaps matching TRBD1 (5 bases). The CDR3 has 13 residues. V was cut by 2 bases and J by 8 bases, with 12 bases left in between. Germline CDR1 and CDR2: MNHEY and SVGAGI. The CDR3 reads CASSYRIREGYTF. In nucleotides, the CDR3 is TGTGCCAGCAGTTACAGAATCAGGGAAGGCTACACCTTC.

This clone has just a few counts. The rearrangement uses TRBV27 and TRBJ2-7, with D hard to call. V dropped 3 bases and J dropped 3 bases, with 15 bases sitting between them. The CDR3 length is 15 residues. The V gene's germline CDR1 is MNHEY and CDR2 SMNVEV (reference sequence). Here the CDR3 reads CASSFRVSDLYEQYF. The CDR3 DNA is TGTGCCAGCAGTTTCCGGGTCTCGGACCTCTACGAGCAGTACTTC.

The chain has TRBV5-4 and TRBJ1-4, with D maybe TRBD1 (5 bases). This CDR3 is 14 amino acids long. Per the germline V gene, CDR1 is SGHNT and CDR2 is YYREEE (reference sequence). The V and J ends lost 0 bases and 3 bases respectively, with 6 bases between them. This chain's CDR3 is CASSLGGSNEKLFF. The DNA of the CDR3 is TGTGCCAGCAGCTTGGGGGGGTCTAATGAAAAACTGTTTTTT.

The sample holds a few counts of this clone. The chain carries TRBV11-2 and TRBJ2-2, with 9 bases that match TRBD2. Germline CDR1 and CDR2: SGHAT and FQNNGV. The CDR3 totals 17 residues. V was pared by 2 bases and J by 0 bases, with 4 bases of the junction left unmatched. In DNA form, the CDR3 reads TGTGCCAGCAGCTTAAGAGCGGGAGGAACGAACACCGGGGAGCTGTTTTTT. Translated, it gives CASSLRAGGTNTGELFF.